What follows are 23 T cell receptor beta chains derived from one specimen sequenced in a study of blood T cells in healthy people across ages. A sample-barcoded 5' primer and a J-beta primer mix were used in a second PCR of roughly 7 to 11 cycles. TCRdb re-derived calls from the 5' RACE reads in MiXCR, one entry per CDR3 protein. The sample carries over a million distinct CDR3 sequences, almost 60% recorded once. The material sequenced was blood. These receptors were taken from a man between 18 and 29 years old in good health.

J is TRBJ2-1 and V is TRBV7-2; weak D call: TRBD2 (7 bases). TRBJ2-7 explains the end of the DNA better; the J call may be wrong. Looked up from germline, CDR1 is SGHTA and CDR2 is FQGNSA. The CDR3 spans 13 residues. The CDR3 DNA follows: TGTGCGAGCGGGGCGGGGGCTTACAATGAGCAGTACTTC. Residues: CASGAGAYNEQYF.

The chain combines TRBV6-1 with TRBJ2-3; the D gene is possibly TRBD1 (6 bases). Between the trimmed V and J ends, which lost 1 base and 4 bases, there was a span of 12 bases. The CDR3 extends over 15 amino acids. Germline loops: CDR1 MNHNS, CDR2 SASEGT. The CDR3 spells CASSEGTVSADTQYF. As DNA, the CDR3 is TGTGCCAGCAGTGAAGGGACAGTGAGCGCAGATACGCAGTATTTT.

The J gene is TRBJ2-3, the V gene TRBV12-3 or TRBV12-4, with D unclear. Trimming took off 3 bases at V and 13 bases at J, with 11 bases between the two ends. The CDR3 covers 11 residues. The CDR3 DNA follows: TGTGCCAGCAGTTTGGGTGCTTGGGAGTATTTT. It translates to CASSLGAWEYF.

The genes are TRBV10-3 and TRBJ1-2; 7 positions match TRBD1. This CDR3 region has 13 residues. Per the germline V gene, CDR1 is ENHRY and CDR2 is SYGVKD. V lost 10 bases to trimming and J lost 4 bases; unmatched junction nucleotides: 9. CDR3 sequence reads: CATRDSSTYGYTF. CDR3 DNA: TGTGCCACCCGGGACAGTTCTACCTATGGCTACACCTTC.

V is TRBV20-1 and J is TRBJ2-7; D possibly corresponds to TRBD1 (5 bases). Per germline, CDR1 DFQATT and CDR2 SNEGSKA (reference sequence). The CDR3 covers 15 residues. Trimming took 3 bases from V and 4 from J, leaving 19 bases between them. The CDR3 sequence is CSASGRVGITYEQYF. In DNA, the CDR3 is TGCAGTGCTAGTGGCAGGGTGGGGATTACATACGAGCAGTACTTC.

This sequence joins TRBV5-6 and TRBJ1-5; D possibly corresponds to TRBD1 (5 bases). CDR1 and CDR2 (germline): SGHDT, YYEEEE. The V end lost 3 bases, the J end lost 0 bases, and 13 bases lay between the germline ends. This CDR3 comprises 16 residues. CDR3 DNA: TGTGCCAGCAGCTGGCGCGGGGGGTATAGCAATCAGCCCCAGCATTTT. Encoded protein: CASSWRGGYSNQPQHF.

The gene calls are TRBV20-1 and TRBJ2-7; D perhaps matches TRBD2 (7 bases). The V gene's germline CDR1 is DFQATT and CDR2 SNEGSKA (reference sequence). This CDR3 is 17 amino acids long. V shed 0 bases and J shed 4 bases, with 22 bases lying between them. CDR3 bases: TGCAGTGCTAGAGATTCGGGGGGCAGGGTAAGCTTGTACGAGCAGTACTTC. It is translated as CSARDSGGRVSLYEQYF.

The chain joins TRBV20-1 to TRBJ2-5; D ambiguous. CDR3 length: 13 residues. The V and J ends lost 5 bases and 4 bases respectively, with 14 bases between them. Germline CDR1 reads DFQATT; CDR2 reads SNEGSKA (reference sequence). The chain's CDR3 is CSAATWLGETQYF. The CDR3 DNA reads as TGCAGTGCTGCCACTTGGTTGGGAGAGACCCAGTACTTC.

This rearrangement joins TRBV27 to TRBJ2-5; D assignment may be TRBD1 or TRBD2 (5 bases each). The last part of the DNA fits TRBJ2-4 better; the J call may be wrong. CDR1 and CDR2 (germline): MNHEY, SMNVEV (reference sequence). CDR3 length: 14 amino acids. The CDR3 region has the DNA TGTGCCGCCGGGACCCGACTGAGGGGAAACATTCAGTACTTC. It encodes CAAGTRLRGNIQYF.

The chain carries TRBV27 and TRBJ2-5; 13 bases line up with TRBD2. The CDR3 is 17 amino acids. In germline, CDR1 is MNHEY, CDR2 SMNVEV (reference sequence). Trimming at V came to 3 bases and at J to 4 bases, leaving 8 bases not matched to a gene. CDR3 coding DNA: TGTGCCAGCAGTTTCCGGGGGACTAGCGGGGACACAGAGACCCAGTACTTC. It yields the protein CASSFRGTSGDTETQYF.

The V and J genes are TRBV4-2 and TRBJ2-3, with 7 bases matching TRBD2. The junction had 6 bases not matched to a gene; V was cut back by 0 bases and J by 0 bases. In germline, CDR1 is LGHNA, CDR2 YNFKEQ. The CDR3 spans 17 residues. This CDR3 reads CASSQERDYSSTDTQYF. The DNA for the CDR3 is TGTGCCAGCAGCCAAGAGCGGGACTACTCTAGCACAGATACGCAGTATTTT.

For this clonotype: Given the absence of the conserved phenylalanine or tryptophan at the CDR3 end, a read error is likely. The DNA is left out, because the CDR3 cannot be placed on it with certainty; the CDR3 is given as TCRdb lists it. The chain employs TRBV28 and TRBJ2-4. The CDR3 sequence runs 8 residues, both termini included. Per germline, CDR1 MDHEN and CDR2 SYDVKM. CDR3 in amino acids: CASGNAYY.

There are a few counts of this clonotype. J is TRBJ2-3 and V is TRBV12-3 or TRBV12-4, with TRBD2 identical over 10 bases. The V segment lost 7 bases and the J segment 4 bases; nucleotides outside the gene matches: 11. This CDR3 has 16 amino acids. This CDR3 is CASKAPAGGRSDTQYF. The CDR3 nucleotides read TGTGCCAGCAAGGCGCCAGCGGGAGGGCGATCAGATACGCAGTATTTT.

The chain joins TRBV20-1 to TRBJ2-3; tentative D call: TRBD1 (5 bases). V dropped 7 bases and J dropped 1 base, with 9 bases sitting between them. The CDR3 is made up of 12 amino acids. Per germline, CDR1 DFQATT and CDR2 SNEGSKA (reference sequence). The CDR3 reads CSGVRGTDTQYF. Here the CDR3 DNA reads TGCAGTGGCGTCAGGGGCACAGATACGCAGTATTTT.

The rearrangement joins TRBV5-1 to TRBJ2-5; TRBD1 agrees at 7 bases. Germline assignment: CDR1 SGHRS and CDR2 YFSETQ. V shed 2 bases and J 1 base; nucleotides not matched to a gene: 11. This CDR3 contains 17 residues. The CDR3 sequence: CASSFTGAGVVQETQYF. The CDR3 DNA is TGCGCCAGCAGCTTTACAGGGGCAGGGGTCGTCCAAGAGACCCAGTACTTC.

As DNA, the CDR3 is TGTGCCAGCAGGTCAAGCGGGACTCCCTACAATGAGCAGTTCTTC. Encoded protein: CASRSSGTPYNEQFF. The chain joins TRBV11-2 to TRBJ2-1; 7 bases are a match to TRBD2. Germline V gene data show CDR1 as SGHAT and CDR2 as FQNNGV. This CDR3 comprises 15 residues. Trimming took 6 bases from V and 2 from J; bases not matched to a gene: 7. The complete variable domain, with remaining parts taken from reference TRBV11-2 and TRBJ2-1, reads EAGVAQSPRYKIIEKRQSVAFWCNPISGHATLYWYQQILGQGPKLLIQFQNNGVVDDSQLPKDRFSAERLKGVDSTLKIQPAKLEDSAVYLCASRSSGTPYNEQFFGPGTRLTVL.

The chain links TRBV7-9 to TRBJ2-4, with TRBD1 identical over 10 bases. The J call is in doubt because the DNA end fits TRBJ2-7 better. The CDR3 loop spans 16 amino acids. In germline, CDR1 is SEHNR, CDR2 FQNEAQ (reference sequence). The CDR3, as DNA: TGTGCCAGCAGCTTAGACCATTTGGACAGGGGGGGCGAGCAGTACTTC. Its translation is CASSLDHLDRGGEQYF.

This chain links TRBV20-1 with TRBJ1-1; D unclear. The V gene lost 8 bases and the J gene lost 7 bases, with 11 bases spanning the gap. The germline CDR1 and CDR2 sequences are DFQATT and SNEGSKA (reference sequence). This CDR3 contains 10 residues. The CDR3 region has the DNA TGCAGTAGCATAGTAGGTGAAGCTTTCTTT. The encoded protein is CSSIVGEAFF.

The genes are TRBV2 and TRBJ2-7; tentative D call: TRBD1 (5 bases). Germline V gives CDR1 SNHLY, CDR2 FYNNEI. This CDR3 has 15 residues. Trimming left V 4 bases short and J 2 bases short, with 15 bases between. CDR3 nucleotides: TGTGCCAGCAGTGTACGGGCGACAGTACCCTACGAGCAGTACTTC. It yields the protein CASSVRATVPYEQYF. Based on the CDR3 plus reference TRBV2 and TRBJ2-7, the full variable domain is EPEVTQTPSHQVTQMGQEVILRCVPISNHLYFYWYRQILGQKVEFLVSFYNNEISEKSEIFDDQFSVERPDGSNFTLKIRSTKLEDSAMYFCASSVRATVPYEQYFGPGTRLTVT.

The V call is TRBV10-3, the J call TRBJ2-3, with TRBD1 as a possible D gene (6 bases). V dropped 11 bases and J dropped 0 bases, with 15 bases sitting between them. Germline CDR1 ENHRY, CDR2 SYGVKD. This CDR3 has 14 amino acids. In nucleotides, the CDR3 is TGTGCCTCCTCCCGGGACATTAGCACAGATACGCAGTATTTT. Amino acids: CASSRDISTDTQYF.

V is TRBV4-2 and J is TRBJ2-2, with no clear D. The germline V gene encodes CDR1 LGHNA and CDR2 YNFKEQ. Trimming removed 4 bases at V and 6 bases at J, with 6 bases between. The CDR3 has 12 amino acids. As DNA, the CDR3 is TGTGCCAGCAGCCCGGATGCCGGGGAGCTGTTTTTT. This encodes CASSPDAGELFF.

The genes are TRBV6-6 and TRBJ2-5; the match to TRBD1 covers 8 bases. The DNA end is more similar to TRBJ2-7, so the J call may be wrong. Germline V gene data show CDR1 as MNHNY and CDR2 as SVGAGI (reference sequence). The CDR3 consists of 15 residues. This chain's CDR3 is CASKQTQGGSYEQYF. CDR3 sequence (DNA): TGTGCCAGCAAACAAACACAGGGGGGATCCTACGAGCAGTACTTC.

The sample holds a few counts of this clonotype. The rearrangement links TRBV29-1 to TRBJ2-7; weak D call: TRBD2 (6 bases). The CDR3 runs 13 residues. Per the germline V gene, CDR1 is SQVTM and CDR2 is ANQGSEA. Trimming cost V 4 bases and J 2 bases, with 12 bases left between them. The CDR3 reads CSVGTSPTYEQYF. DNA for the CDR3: TGCAGCGTTGGTACTAGCCCTACCTACGAGCAGTACTTC.